The 19 T cell receptor beta chains reported below all come from one sample, sequenced in a study of control samples from healthy donors and cancer patients. Only in-frame clones appear in the TCRdb table, and some are missing; sequencing was by immunoSEQ multiplex PCR. The sample yields roughly 120,000 clones, 90% seen once. Sequenced input: blood. Receptors were obtained from a human donor in good health. The donor label of this sample is uncertain.

The V and J genes are TRBV12-3 or TRBV12-4 and TRBJ1-2, with D possibly being TRBD1 (6 bases). Trimming removed 8 bases from V and 4 bases from J, with 11 bases in between. CDR3 length: 12 amino acids. CDR3 sequence reads: CASGYRVYGYTF. The DNA of the CDR3 is TGTGCCAGCGGATACAGGGTCTATGGCTACACCTTC.

In DNA, the CDR3 is TGTGCCAGCAGCTTAGGGGGCGGGCAGGAGGGCTATGGCTACACCTTC. This translates into CASSLGGGQEGYGYTF. This chain uses TRBV7-6 with TRBJ1-2; D perhaps matches TRBD1 (5 bases). Trimming removed 1 base from V and 4 bases from J, with 16 bases in between. CDR3 length: 16 amino acids. Germline V gives CDR1 SGHVS, CDR2 FNYEAQ.

This sequence joins TRBV4-1 and TRBJ2-1; D may correspond to TRBD1 or TRBD2 (6 bases each). Germline V CDR1 and CDR2: MGHRA, YSYEKL. The CDR3 consists of 15 residues. Trimming cost V 3 bases and J 5 bases, with 14 bases left between them. CDR3 bases: TGCGCCAGCAGCCAGGAGGGACACCAAAACAATGAGCAGTTCTTC. Translating gives CASSQEGHQNNEQFF.

The chain links TRBV25-1 to TRBJ2-3; TRBD2 might be the D (5 bases). Trimming removed 3 bases at V and 3 bases at J, with 10 bases between. This CDR3 is 14 amino acids long. Germline V gene sequence: CDR1 MGHDK, CDR2 SYGVNS. The CDR3 nucleotides are TGTGCCAGCAGTGACGGGAAGCGTACAGATACGCAGTATTTT. This translates into CASSDGKRTDTQYF.

This clone appeared a single time. The CDR3 protein is CASSVWGEAFF. The CDR3 nucleotides read TGTGCCAGCAGTGTGTGGGGTGAAGCTTTCTTT. The chain links TRBV25-1 to TRBJ1-1, with D unclear. Germline V CDR1 and CDR2: MGHDK, SYGVNS. Trimming took 4 bases from V and 7 from J, leaving 7 bases between them. The CDR3 extends over 11 amino acids.

The V and J genes are TRBV19 and TRBJ1-5, with 9 bases matching TRBD1. Germline V gene sequence: CDR1 LNHDA, CDR2 SQIVND (reference sequence). The CDR3 runs 16 residues. Trimming removed 1 base from V and 8 bases from J; junction bases left unmatched: 9. CDR3 residues: CASSIGRTGDLKPQHF. As DNA, the CDR3 is TGTGCCAGTAGTATAGGAAGGACAGGGGATTTGAAGCCCCAGCATTTT.

The chain links TRBV19 to TRBJ1-1; tentative D call: TRBD1 (5 bases). V was cut by 3 bases and J by 4 bases, with 24 bases left in between. The CDR3 totals 18 residues. The germline CDR1 and CDR2 sequences are LNHDA and SQIVND (reference sequence). The CDR3 DNA is TGTGCCAGTAGTATTCGGAGTACGGGACGAGGGGTGACCACTGAAGCTTTCTTT. As protein: CASSIRSTGRGVTTEAFF.

V usage is TRBV12-3 or TRBV12-4 and J usage is TRBJ1-5, with D perhaps TRBD1 (5 bases). With 7 bases removed from V and 4 bases from J, the gap between germline ends came to 11 bases. CDR3 size: 13 residues. CDR3 DNA sequence: TGTGCCAGCACCACATCAGGGAATCAGCCCCAGCATTTT. It is translated as CASTTSGNQPQHF.

This sequence joins TRBV19 and TRBJ2-7; D might be TRBD1 or TRBD2, each matching 5 bases. V lost 5 bases and J lost 4, with 21 bases in between. This CDR3 spans 16 amino acids. Germline V gene sequence: CDR1 LNHDA, CDR2 SQIVND (reference sequence). CDR3 sequence: CASSSTRGDGGYEQYF. CDR3 coding DNA: TGTGCCAGTAGTTCCACAAGAGGAGATGGGGGATACGAGCAGTACTTC.

The rearrangement uses TRBV18 and TRBJ2-7, with 7 bases lining up with TRBD1. The CDR3 runs to 14 residues. CDR1 KGHSH and CDR2 LQKENI come from the germline V gene. V was clipped by 5 bases and J by 3 bases; unmatched bases: 7. The CDR3 DNA follows: TGTGCCAGCTCATCGCGGACAGGTAACTACGAGCAGTACGTC. Translating it yields CASSSRTGNYEQYV.

CDR3 bases: TGTGCCAGCAGTGAAGCCCAGGGACTAGCGGTCAATGAGCAGTTCTTC. Its protein product is CASSEAQGLAVNEQFF. The chain carries TRBV6-1 and TRBJ2-1; 11 bases are a match to TRBD2. Germline CDR1 and CDR2: MNHNS and SASEGT. Germline trimming cut 0 bases from V and 6 bases from J; bases unmatched to any gene: 4. CDR3 size: 16 residues.

The J gene is TRBJ1-5, the V gene TRBV19, with a weak D call TRBD1 (5 bases). The ends were cut back, 5 bases at V and 6 bases at J, with 14 bases in the middle. Germline V lookup: CDR1 LNHDA, CDR2 SQIVND (reference sequence). The CDR3 runs 14 residues. The CDR3 bases are TGTGCCAGTAGTGGGGGAGGGCTGGGTCAGCCCCAGCATTTT. It specifies CASSGGGLGQPQHF.

This CDR3 reads CASSLGASASYEQYF. The DNA of the CDR3 is TGTGCCAGCAGCTTAGGGGCTAGCGCCTCCTACGAGCAGTACTTC. The J gene is TRBJ2-7, the V gene TRBV11-2; maybe TRBD2 (6 bases). Trimming took 1 base from V and 0 from J, leaving 10 bases between them. This CDR3 comprises 15 residues. Germline lookup yields CDR1 SGHAT and CDR2 FQNNGV.

This clone was picked up one time. The V and J genes are TRBV2 and TRBJ1-1; D remains unclear. Trimming took 1 base from V and 4 from J, leaving 7 bases between them. Germline CDR1 and CDR2: SNHLY and FYNNEI. This CDR3 region has 13 residues. CDR3 bases: TGTGCCAGCAGTGAAGGGGGATTCACTGAAGCTTTCTTT. It is translated as CASSEGGFTEAFF.

This chain joins TRBV7-9 and TRBJ2-3, with TRBD2 identical over 11 bases. With V trimmed by 1 base and J by 0 bases, 6 bases remained unmatched. CDR3 length: 18 amino acids. Germline V gene lookup returns CDR1 SEHNR and CDR2 FQNEAQ (reference sequence). CDR3 DNA: TGTGCCAGCAGCTTAGAAAGACTAGCGGGGCCAAGCACAGATACGCAGTATTTT. It encodes CASSLERLAGPSTDTQYF.

The gene calls are TRBV6-5 and TRBJ1-6, with D unclear. CDR3 length equals 14 residues. Germline CDR1 is MNHEY and CDR2 is SVGAGI. V lost 9 bases and J 3 bases, leaving 12 bases between the germline ends. CDR3 protein: CASSVQVYNSPLHF. The DNA for the CDR3 is TGTGCCAGTTCGGTTCAGGTCTATAATTCACCCCTCCACTTT.

The V call is TRBV2, the J call TRBJ1-1, with D tentatively TRBD1 (6 bases). Trimming took off 9 bases at V and 2 bases at J, with 19 bases between the two ends. CDR1 and CDR2 (germline): SNHLY, FYNNEI. The CDR3 has 15 residues. The chain's CDR3 is CARGGNRVGNTEAFF. CDR3 DNA sequence: TGTGCCAGGGGGGGGAACAGGGTTGGTAACACTGAAGCTTTCTTT.

Comments on this clone: A read error may produce the germline difference seen at one junction end. V is TRBV5-1 and J is TRBJ1-2; TRBD1 is a possible D gene (5 bases). The CDR3 is 14 residues long. Per the germline V gene, CDR1 is SGHRS and CDR2 is YFSETQ. The CDR3 reads CASRFGWGNYGYTF. CDR3 sequence (DNA): TGCGCCAGCCGCTTCGGCTGGGGGAACTATGGCTACACCTTC.

The rearrangement links TRBV7-9 to TRBJ2-5; D possibly uses TRBD1 or TRBD2 (5 bases each). This CDR3 contains 16 residues. CDR1 SEHNR and CDR2 FQNEAQ come from the germline V gene (reference sequence). The V and J ends lost 5 bases and 5 bases respectively, with 21 bases between them. This CDR3 reads CASSVGRQPLGETQYF. CDR3 bases: TGTGCCAGCAGCGTGGGGAGACAGCCCTTAGGGGAGACCCAGTACTTC.